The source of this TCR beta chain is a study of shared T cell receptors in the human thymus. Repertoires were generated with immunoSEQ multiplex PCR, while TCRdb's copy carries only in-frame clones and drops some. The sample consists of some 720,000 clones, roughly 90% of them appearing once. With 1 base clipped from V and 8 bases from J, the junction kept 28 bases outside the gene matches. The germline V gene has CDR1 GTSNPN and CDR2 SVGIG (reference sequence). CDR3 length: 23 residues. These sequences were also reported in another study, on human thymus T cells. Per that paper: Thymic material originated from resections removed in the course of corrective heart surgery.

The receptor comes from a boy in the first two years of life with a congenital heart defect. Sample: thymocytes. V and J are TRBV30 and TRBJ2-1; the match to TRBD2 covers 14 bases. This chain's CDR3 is CAWSAGTGGLAGEAPGLGHEQFF. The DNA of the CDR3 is TGTGCCTGGAGTGCTGGGACAGGGGGACTAGCGGGAGAGGCCCCCGGGTTAGGCCATGAGCAGTTCTTC.